This T cell receptor beta chain was recorded in a study of T-cell reconstitution after alpha-beta-depleted transplantation in children (dated by TCRdb to 2016 to 2017). Regarding the study in general: Using TCR repertoire profiling, the study quantitatively followed how T-cell immune reconstitution unfolded in children after TCRalphabeta/CD19-depleted allogeneic hematopoietic cell transplantation. Overall study outcomes, separate from this receptor: Hyperexpanded clone frequencies declined over subsequent months; after one year, T-cell counts and TCRbeta diversity were mostly attributed to newly produced T cells. The apparently early alphabetaT-cell count recovery about two months after transplant was reportedly dependent on only several hundred rapidly expanded clones derived from non-depleted graft cells. In some patients, high TCRbeta diversity at day 60 was attributed to recipient T cells and intrathymic progenitors that had survived conditioning.

Here V drops 7 bases and J drops 6 bases, and the junction holds 5 bases not matched to any gene. CDR1 and CDR2 (SGHDT, YYEEEE) derive from the germline V gene. The CDR3 sequence holds 14 residues, the cysteine and phenylalanine included. Only the CDR3 part of the read is kept: 42 bases, read in frame from the first base. This clonotype occurred many times. The target of this receptor is not known. No clone much larger than this one lies a single base away; base qualities are absent. Library creation used PCR. These reads were obtained on an Illumina HiSeq 2500. TCR library preparation used molecular barcoding, with unique molecular identifiers applied to normalize quantification of the TCRbeta repertoire. TCRdb passed the public sequencing reads through fastp at Q25 and MiXCR, retaining productive beta sequences. Identical CDR3 proteins give one entry, which carries the most common genes and DNA. This sample is represented by roughly 100,000 distinct CDR3 sequences; approximately 8% of them were singletons. The ten largest clones represent about a sixth of the sample.

In light of the paper, this sample's treatment or condition label describes: allogeneic hematopoietic cell transplantation with graft depleted of TCRalphabeta T cells and CD19 B cells. Transplant recipients were children who received TCRalphabeta/CD19-depleted allogeneic hematopoietic cell grafts. The specimen comprised PBMCs, sampled before TCRalphabeta/CD19-depleted stem cell transplant. The chain employs TRBV5-6 and TRBJ2-1; TRBD2 lines up with 12 middle nucleotides. The origin of this receptor is a boy younger than 10 with acute lymphoblastic leukemia, due to receive a stem cell transplant. The nucleotide sequence is given as TGTGCCAGCGCCGGGACTAGCGGGTCCAATGAGCAGTTCTTC. This sequence encodes CASAGTSGSNEQFF.